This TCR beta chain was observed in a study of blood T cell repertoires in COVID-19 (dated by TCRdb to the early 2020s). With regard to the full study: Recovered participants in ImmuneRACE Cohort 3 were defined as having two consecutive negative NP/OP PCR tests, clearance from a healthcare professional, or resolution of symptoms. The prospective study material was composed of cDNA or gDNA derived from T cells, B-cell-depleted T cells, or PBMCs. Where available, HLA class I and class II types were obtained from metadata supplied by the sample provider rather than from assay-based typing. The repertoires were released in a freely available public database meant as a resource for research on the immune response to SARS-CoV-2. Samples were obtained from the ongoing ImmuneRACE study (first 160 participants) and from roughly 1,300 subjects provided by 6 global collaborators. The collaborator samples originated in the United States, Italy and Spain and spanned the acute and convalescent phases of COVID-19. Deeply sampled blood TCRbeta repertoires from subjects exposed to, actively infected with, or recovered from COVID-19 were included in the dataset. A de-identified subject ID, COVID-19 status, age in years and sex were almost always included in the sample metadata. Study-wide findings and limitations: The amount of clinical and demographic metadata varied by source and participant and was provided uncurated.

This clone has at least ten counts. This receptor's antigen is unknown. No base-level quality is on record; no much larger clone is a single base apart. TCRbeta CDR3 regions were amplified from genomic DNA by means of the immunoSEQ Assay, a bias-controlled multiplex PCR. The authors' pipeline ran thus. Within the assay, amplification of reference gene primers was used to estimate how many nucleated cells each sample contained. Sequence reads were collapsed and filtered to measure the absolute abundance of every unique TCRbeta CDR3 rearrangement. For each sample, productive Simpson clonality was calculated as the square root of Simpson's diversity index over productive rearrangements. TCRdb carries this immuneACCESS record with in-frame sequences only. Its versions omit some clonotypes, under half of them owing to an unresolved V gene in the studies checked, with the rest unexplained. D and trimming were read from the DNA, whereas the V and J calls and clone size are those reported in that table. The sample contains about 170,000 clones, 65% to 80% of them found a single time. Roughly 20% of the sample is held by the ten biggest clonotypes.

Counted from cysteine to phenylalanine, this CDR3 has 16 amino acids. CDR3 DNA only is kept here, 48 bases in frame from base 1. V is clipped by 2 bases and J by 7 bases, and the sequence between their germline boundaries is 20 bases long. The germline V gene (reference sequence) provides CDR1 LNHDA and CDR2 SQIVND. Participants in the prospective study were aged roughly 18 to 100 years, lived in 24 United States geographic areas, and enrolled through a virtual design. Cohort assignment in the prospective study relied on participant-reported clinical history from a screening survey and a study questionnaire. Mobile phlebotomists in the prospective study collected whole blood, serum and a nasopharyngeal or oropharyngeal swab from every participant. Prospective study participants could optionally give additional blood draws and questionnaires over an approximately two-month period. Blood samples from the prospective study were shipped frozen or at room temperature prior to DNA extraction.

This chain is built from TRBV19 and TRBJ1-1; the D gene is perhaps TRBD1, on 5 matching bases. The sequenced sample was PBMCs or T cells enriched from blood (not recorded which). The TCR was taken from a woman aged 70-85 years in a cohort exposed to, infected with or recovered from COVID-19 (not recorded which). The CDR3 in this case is CASSIIGAGRRDEAFF. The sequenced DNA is TGTGCCAGTAGTATAATTGGGGCAGGGAGGAGGGATGAAGCTTTCTTT.